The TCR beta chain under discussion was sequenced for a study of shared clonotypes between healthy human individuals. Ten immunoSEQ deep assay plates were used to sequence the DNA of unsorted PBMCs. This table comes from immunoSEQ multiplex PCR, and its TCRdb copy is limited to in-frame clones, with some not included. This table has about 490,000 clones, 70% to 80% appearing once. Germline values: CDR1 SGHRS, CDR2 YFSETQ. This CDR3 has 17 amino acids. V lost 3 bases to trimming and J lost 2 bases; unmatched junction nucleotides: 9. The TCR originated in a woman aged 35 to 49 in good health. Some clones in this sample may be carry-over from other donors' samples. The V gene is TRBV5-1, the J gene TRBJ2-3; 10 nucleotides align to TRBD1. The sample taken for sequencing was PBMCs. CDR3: CASSSPPGTGDTDTQYF. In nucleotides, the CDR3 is TGCGCCAGCAGCTCTCCCCCCGGGACAGGGGACACAGATACGCAGTATTTT. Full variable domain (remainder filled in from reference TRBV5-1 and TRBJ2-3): KAGVTQTPRYLIKTRGQQVTLSCSPISGHRSVSWYQQTPGQGLQFLFEYFSETQRNKGNFPGRFSGRQFSNSRSEMNVSTLELGDSALYLCASSSPPGTGDTDTQYFGPGTRLTVL.